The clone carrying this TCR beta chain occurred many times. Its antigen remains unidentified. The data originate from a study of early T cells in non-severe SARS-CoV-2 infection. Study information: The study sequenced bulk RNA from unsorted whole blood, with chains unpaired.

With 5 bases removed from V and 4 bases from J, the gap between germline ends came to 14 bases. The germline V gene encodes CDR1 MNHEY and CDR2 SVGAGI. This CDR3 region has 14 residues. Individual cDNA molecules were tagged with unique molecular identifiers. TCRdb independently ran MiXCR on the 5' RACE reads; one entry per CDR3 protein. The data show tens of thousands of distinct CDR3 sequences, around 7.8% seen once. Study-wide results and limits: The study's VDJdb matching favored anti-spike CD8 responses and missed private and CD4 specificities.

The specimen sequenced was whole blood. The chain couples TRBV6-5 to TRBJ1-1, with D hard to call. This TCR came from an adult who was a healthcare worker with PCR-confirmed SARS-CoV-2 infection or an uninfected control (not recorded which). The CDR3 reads CASSRDRKITEAFF. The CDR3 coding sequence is TGTGCCAGCAGTAGAGATCGAAAAATCACTGAAGCTTTCTTT.